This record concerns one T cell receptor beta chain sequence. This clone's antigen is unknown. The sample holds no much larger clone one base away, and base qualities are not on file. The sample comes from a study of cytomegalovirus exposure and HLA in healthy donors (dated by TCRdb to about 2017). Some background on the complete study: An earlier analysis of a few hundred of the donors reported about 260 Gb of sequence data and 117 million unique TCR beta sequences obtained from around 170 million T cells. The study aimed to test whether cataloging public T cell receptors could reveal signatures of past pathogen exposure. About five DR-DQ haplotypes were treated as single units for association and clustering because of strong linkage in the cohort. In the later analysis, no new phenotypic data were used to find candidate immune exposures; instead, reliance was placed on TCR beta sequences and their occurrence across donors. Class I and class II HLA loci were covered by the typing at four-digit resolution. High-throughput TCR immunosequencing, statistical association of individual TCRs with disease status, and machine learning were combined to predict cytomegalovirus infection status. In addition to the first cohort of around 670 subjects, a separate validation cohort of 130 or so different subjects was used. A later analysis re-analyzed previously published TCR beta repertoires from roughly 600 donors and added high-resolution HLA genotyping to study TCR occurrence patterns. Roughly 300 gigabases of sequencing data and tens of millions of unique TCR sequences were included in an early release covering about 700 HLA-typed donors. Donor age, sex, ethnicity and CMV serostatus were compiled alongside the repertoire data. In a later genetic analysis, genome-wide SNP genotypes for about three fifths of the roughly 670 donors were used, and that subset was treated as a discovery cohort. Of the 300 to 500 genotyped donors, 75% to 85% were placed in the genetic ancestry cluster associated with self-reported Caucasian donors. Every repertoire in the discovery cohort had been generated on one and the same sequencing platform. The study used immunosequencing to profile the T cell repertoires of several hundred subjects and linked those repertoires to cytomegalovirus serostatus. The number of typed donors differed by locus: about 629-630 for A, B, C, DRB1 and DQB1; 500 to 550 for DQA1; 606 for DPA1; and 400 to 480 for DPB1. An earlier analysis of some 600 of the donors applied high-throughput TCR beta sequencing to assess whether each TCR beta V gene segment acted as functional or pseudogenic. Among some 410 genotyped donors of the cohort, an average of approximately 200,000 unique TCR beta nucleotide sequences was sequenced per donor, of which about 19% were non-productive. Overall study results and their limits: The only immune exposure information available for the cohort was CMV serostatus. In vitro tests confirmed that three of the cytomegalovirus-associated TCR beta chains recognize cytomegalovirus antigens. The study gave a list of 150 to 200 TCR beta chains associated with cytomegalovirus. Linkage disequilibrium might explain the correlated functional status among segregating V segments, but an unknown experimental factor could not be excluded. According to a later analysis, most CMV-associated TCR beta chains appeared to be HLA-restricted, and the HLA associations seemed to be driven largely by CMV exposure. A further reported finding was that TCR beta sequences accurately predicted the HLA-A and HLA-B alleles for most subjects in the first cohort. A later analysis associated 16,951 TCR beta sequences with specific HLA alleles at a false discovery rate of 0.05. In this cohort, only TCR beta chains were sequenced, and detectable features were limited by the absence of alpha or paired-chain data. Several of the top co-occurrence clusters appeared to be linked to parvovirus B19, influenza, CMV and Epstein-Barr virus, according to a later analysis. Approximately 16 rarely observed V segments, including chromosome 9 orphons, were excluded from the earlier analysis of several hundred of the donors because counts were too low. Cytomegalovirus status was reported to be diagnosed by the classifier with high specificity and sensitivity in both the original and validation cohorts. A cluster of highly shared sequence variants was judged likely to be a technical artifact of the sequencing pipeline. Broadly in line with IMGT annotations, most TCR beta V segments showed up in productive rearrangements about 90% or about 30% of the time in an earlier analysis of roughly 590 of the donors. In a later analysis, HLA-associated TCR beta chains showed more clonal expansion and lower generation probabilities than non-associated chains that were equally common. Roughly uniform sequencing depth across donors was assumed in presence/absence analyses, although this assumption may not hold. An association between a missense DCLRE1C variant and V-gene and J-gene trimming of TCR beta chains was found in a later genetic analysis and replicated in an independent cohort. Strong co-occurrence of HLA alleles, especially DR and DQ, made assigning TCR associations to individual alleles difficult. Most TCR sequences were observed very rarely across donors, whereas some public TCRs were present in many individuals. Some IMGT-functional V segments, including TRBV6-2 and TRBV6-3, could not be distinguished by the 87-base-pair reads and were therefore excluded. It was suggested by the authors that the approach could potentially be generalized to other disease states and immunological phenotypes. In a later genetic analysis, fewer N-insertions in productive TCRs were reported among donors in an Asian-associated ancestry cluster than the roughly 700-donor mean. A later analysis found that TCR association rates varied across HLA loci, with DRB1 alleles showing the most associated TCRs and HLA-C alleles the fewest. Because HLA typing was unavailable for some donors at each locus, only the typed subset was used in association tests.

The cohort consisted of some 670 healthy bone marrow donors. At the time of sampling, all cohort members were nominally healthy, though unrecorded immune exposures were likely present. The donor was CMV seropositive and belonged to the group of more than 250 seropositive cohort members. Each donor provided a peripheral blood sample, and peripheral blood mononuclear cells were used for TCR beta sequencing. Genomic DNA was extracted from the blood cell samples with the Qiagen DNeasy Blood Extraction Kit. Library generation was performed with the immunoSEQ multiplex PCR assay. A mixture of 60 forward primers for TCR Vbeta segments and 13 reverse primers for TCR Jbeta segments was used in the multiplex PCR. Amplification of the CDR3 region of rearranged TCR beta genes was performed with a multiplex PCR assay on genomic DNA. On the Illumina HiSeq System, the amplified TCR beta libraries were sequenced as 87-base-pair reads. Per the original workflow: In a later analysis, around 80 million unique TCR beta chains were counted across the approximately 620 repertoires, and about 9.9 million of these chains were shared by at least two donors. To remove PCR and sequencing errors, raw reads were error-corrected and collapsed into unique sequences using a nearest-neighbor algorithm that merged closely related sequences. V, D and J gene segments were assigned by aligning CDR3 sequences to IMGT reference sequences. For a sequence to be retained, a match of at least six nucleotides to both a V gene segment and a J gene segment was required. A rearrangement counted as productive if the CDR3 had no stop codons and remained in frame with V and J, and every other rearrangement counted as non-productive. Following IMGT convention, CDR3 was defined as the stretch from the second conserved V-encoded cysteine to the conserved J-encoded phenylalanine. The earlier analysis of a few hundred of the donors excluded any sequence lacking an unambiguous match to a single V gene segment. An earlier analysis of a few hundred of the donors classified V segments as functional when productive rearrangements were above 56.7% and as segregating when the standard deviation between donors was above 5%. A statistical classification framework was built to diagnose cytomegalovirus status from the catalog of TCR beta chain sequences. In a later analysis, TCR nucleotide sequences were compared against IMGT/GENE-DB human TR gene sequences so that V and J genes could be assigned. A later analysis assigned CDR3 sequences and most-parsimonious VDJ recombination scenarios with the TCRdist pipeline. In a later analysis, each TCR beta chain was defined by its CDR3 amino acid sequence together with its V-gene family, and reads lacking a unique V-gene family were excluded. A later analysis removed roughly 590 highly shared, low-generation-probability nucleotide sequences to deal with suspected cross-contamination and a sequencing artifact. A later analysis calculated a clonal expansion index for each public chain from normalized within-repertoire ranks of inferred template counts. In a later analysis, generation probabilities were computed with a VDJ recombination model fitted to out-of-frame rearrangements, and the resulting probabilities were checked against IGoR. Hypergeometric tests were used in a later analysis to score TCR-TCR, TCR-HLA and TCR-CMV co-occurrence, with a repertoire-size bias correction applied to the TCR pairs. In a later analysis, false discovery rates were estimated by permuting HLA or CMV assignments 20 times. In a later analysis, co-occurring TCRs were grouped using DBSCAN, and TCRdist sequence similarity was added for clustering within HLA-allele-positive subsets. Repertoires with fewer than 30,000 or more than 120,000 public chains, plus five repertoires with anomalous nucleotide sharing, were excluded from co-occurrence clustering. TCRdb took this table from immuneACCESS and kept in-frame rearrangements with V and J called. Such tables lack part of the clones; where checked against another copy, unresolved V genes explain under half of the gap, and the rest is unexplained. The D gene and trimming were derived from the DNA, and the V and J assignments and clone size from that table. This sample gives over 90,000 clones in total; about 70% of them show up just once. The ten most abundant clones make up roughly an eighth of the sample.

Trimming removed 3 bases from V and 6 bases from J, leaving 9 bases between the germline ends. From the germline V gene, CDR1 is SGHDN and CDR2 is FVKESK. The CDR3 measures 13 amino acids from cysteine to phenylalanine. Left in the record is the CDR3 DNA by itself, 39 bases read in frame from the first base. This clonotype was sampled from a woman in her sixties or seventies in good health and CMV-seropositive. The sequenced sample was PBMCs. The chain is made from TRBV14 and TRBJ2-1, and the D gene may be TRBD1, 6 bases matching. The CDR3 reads CASSQGHPNEQFF. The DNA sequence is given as TGTGCCAGCAGCCAGGGACACCCCAATGAGCAGTTCTTC.